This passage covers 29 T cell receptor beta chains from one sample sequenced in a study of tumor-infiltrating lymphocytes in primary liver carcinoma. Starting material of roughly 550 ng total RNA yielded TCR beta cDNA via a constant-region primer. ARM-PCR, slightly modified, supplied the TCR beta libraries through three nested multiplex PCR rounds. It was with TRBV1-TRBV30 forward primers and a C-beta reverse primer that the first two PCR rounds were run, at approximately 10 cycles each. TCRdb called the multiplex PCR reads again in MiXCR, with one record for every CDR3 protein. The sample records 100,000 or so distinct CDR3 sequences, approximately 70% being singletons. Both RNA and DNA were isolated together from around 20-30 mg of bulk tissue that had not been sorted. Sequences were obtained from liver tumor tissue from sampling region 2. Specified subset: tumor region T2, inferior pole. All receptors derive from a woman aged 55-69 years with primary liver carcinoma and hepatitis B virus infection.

Written as DNA, the CDR3 is TGTGCCAGCACACGACGACAGTCCTACGAGCAGTACTTC. It is translated as CASTRRQSYEQYF. This rearrangement joins TRBV5-6 to TRBJ2-7; a possible D gene is TRBD1 (5 bases). The CDR3 contains 13 residues. V lost 6 bases and J lost 1, with 11 bases in between. The V gene's germline CDR1 is SGHDT and CDR2 YYEEEE.

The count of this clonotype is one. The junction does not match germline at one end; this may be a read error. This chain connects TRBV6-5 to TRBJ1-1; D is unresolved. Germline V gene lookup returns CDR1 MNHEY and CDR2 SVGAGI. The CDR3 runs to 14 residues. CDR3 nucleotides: TGTGCCAGCACTTACAAACAGAAGAACACTGAAGCTTTCTTT. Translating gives CASTYKQKNTEAFF.

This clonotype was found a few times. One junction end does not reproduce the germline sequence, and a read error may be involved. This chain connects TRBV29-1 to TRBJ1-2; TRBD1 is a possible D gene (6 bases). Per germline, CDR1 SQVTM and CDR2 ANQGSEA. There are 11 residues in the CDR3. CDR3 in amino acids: CSVTRGDGYSF. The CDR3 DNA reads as TGCAGTGTTACGAGGGGGGACGGCTACAGCTTC.

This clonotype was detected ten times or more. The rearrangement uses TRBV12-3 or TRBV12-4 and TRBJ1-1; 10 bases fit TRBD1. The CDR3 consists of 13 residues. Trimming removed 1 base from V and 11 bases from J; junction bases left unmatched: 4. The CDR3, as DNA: TGTGCCAGCAGTTTAGGACAGGGGGCGATGGCTTTCTTT. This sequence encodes CASSLGQGAMAFF.

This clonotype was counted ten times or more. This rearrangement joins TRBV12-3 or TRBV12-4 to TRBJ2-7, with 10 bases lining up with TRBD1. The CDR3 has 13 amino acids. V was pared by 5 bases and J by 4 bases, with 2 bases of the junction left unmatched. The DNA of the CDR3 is TGTGCCAGCAGTCGACAGGGGGCTTACGAGCAGTACTTC. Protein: CASSRQGAYEQYF.

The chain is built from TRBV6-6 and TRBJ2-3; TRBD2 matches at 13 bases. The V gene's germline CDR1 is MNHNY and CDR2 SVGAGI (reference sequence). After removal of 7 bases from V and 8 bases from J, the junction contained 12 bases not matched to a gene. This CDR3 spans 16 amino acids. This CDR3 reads CASNTKGLAGVGTQYF. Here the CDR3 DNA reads TGTGCCAGCAATACCAAAGGACTAGCGGGAGTGGGTACGCAGTATTTT.

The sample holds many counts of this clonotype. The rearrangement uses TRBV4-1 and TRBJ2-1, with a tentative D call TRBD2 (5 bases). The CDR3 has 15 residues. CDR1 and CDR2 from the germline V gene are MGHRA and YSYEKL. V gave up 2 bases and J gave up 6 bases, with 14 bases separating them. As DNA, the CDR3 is TGCGCCAGCAGCCAACGGGATCTTGACGCCAATGAGCAGTTCTTC. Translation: CASSQRDLDANEQFF.

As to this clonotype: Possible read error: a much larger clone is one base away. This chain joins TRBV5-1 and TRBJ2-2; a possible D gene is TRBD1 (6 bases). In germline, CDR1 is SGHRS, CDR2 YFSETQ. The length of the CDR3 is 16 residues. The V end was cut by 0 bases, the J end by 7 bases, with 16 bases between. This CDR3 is CASSLETGTSIGELFF. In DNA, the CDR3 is TGCGCCAGCAGCTTGGAGACCGGGACATCCATCGGGGAGCTGTTTTTT.

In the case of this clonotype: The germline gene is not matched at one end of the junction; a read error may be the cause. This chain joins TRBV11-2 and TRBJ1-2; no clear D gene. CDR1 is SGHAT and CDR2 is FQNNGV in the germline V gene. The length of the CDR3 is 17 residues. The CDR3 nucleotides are TGTACCAGCAGCTTAGATCCGATGAGGGCACTGCGCTATGGCTACACCTTC. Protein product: CTSSLDPMRALRYGYTF.

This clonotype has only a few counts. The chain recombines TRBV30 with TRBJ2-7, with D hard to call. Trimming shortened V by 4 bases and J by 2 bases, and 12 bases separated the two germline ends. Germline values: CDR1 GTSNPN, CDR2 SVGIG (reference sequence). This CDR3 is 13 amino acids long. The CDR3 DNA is TGTGCCTGGATGTCCCCGCAGACCTACGAGCAGTACTTC. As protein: CAWMSPQTYEQYF.

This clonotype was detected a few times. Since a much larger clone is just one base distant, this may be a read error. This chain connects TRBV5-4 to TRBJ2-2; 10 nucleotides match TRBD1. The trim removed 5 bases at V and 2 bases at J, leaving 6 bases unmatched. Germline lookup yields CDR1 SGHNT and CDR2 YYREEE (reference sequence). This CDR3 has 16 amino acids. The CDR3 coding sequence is TGTGCCAGCAGATGGGGGACAGGGGCCAACACCGGGGAGCTGTTTTTT. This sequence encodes CASRWGTGANTGELFF. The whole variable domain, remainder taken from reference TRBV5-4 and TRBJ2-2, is ETGVTQSPTHLIKTRGQQVTLRCSSQSGHNTVSWYQQALGQGPQFIFQYYREEENGRGNFPPRFSGLQFPNYSSELNVNALELDDSALYLCASRWGTGANTGELFFGEGSRLTVL.

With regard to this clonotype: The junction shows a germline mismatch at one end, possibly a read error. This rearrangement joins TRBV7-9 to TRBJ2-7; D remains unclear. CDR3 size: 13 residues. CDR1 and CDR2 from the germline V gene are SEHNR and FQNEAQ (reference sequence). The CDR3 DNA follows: TGCGCCAGCAGCTTAAGTCAGCTGTACCAGCATTACTTC. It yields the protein CASSLSQLYQHYF.

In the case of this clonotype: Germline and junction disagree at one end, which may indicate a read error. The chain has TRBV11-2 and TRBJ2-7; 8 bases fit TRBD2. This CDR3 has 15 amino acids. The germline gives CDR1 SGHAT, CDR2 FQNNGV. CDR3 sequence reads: CVSSLVAGGDYVQYF. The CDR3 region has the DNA TGTGTCAGCAGCTTAGTTGCGGGAGGTGACTACGTGCAATACTTC. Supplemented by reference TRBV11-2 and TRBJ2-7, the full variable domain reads EAGVAQSPRYKIIEKRQSVAFWCNPISGHATLYWYQQILGQGPKLLIQFQNNGVVDDSQLPKDRFSAERLKGVDSTLKIQPAKLEDSAVYLCVSSLVAGGDYVQYFGPGTRLTVT.

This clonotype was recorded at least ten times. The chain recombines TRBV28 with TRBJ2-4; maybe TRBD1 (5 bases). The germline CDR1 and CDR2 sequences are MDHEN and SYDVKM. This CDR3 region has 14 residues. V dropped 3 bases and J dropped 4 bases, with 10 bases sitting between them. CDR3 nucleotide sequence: TGTGCCAGCAGTTTCTCAAGACAGAAAAACATTCAGTACTTC. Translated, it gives CASSFSRQKNIQYF.

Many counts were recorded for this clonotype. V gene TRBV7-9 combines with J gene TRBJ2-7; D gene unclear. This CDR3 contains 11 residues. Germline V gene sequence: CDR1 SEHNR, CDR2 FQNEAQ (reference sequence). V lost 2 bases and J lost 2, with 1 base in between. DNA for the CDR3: TGTGCCAGCAGCTTAACCTACGAGCAGTACTTC. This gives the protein CASSLTYEQYF.

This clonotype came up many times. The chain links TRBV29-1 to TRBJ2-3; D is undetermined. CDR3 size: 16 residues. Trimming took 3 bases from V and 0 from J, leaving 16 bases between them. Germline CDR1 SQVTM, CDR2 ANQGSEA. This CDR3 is CSVEHRLHTSTDTQYF. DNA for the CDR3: TGCAGCGTTGAGCACAGATTACATACTAGCACAGATACGCAGTATTTT.

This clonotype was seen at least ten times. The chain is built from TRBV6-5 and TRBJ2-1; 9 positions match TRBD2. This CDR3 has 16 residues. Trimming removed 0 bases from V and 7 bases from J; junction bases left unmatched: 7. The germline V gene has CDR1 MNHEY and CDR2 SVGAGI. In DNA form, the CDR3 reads TGTGCCAGCAGTTACTCGCCCAGCGGGAGGATAAATGAGCAGTTCTTC. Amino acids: CASSYSPSGRINEQFF.

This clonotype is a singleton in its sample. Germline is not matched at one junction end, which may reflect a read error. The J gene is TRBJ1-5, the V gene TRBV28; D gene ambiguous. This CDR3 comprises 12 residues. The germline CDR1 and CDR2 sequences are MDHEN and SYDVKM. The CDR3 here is CTSSESNQPQHF. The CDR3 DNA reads TGTACCAGTAGTGAGAGCAATCAGCCCCAGCATTTT.

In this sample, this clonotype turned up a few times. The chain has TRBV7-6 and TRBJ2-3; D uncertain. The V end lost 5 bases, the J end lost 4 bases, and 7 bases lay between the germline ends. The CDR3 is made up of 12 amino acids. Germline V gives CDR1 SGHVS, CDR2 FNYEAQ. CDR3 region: CASSATPDTQYF. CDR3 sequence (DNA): TGTGCCAGCAGCGCCACGCCAGATACGCAGTATTTT. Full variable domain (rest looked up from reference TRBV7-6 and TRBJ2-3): GAGVSQSPRYKVTKRGQDVALRCDPISGHVSLYWYRQALGQGPEFLTYFNYEAQQDKSGLPNDRFSAERPEGSISTLTIQRTEQRDSAMYRCASSATPDTQYFGPGTRLTVL.

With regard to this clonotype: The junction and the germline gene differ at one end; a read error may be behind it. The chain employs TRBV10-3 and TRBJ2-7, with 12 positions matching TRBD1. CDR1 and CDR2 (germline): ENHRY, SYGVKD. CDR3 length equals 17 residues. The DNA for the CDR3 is TGTGCCATCAGTGAGGGCCTGGGACAGGGGGCCGACTACGAGCAATACTTC. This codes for CAISEGLGQGADYEQYF.

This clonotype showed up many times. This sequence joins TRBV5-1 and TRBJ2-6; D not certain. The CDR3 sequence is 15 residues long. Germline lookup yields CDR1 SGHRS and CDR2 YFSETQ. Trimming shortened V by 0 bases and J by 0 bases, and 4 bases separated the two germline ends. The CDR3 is CASSLGHSGANVLTF. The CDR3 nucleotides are TGCGCCAGCAGCTTGGGTCACTCTGGGGCCAACGTCCTGACTTTC.

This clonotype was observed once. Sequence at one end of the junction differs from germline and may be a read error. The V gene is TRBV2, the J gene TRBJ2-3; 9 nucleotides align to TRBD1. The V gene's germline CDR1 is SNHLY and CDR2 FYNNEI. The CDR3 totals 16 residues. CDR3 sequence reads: CAISKQGAASTDTQYF. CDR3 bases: TGTGCCATCAGTAAACAGGGGGCCGCTAGCACAGATACGCAGTATTTT.

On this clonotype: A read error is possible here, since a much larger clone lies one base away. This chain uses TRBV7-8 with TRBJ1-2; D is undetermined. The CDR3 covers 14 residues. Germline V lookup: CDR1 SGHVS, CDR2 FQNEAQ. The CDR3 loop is CTSSLEDSPRGYTF. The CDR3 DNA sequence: TGTACCAGCAGCTTAGAGGACTCCCCACGGGGCTACACCTTC.

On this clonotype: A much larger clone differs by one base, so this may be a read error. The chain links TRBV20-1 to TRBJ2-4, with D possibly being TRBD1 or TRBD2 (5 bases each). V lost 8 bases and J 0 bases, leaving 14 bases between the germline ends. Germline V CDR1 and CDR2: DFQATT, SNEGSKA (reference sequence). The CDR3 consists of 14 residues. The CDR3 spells CSTTGPLAKNIQYF. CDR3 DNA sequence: TGCAGTACTACGGGACCTCTAGCCAAAAACATTCAGTACTTC.

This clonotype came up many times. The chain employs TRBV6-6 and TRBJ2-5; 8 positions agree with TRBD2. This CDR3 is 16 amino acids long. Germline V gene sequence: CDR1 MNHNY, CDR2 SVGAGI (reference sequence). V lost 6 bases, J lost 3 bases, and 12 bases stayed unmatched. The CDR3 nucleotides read TGTGCCAGCAGACCCGATCTCGGGGGGGGGAAAGAGACCCAGTACTTC. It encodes CASRPDLGGGKETQYF.

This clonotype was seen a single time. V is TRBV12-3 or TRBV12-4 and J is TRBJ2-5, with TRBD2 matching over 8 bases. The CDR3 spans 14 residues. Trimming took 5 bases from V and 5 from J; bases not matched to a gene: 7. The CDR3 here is CASSPYSGKETQYF. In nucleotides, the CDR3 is TGTGCCAGCAGTCCGTATAGCGGGAAGGAGACCCAGTACTTC.

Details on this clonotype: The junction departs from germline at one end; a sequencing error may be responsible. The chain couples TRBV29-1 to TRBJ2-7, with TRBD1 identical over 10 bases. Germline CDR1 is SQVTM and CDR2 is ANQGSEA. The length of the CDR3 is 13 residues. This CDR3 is CGVGGTGEYEQYF. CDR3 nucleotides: TGCGGCGTTGGTGGGACAGGGGAATACGAGCAATACTTC.

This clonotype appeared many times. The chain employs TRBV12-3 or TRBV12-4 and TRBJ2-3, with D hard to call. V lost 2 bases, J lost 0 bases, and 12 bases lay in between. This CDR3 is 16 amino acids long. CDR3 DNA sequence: TGTGCCAGCAGTTTATCGAGACCAATCAGCACAGATACGCAGTATTTT. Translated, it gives CASSLSRPISTDTQYF.

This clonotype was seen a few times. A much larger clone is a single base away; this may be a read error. The CDR3 DNA sequence: TGTGCCAGCAGCTTGGGTGTGACAGGAGTCACTGAAGCTTTCTTT. This codes for CASSLGVTGVTEAFF. This chain links TRBV5-4 with TRBJ1-1; D is possibly TRBD1 (6 bases). Looked up from germline, CDR1 is SGHNT and CDR2 is YYREEE (reference sequence). CDR3 length equals 15 residues. Trimming removed 0 bases at V and 4 bases at J, with 13 bases between. The complete variable domain, with remaining parts taken from reference TRBV5-4 and TRBJ1-1, reads ETGVTQSPTHLIKTRGQQVTLRCSSQSGHNTVSWYQQALGQGPQFIFQYYREEENGRGNFPPRFSGLQFPNYSSELNVNALELDDSALYLCASSLGVTGVTEAFFGQGTRLTVV.